Below, 17 T cell receptor beta chains from the same sample are listed, as sequenced in a study of OX40 agonist ivuxolimab in advanced cancers. Profiled with immunoSEQ multiplex PCR; TCRdb holds only in-frame clones, not every one. The sample has tens of thousands of clones; 90% to 95% are singletons. The sample in question was CD4+ or CD8+ T cells sorted from blood, obtained in a trial of the OX40 agonist ivuxolimab. These receptors all come from an adult with an advanced solid tumor such as melanoma, head and neck, liver or kidney cancer.

This clone was detected only a few times. The V call is TRBV6-5, the J call TRBJ1-2; 9 nucleotides agree with TRBD1. V was pared by 5 bases and J by 7 bases, with 8 bases of the junction left unmatched. The CDR3 runs to 14 residues. Germline CDR1 MNHEY, CDR2 SVGAGI. CDR3 loop: CASSTGTGMFGYTF. The CDR3 region has the DNA TGTGCCAGCAGTACCGGGACAGGGATGTTTGGCTACACCTTC.

V usage is TRBV10-3 and J usage is TRBJ2-1, with 7 nucleotides matching TRBD2. The CDR3 is 14 residues long. CDR1 and CDR2 (germline): ENHRY, SYGVKD. Trimming cost V 8 bases and J 3 bases; bases outside gene matches: 7. The CDR3 DNA reads TGTGCCATCGGAATTTCTAGCGGCTACAATGAGCAGTTCTTC. It translates to CAIGISSGYNEQFF.

The J gene is TRBJ2-1, the V gene TRBV5-1; 11 bases are a match to TRBD2. The length of the CDR3 is 15 residues. With V trimmed by 4 bases and J by 6 bases, 6 bases remained unmatched. Germline-derived CDR1 and CDR2 are SGHRS and YFSETQ. The chain's CDR3 is CASSVAGGTVNEQFF. The CDR3 DNA reads TGCGCCAGCAGCGTAGCGGGGGGGACGGTCAATGAGCAGTTCTTC.

This clone was counted a single time. The V and J genes are TRBV19 and TRBJ1-2; D possibly corresponds to TRBD1 (5 bases). Germline CDR1 reads LNHDA; CDR2 reads SQIVND (reference sequence). V lost 3 bases, J lost 6 bases, and 17 bases lay in between. This CDR3 has 15 residues. CDR3 loop: CASSMSRGSGDGYTF. CDR3 in DNA: TGTGCCAGTAGTATGTCACGGGGGTCCGGCGATGGCTACACCTTC.

The chain combines TRBV6-5 with TRBJ2-7, with TRBD1 identical over 9 bases. Trimming cost V 3 bases and J 7 bases; bases outside gene matches: 13. CDR3 length equals 16 residues. In germline, CDR1 is MNHEY, CDR2 SVGAGI. As DNA, the CDR3 is TGTGCCAGCAGTTATCAATGGGTACAGGGGGCTGGGGAGCAGTACTTC. Translated: CASSYQWVQGAGEQYF.

The chain employs TRBV14 and TRBJ2-2; no firm D call. The CDR3 contains 14 residues. V was clipped by 2 bases and J by 3 bases, with 7 bases between them. In germline, CDR1 is SGHDN, CDR2 FVKESK. The CDR3: CASSQNGYTGELFF. CDR3 nucleotides: TGTGCCAGCAGCCAAAACGGGTACACCGGGGAGCTGTTTTTT.

The chain links TRBV7-2 to TRBJ1-2; D unresolved. V lost 5 bases and J 4 bases, leaving 17 bases between the germline ends. This CDR3 is built from 15 residues. Germline V CDR1 and CDR2: SGHTA, FQGNSA. The DNA for the CDR3 is TGTGCCAGCAGCCTCAGCCGAGACCGAGTCTATGGCTACACCTTC. Its translation: CASSLSRDRVYGYTF.

This clone appeared a single time. J is TRBJ2-5 and V is TRBV7-2, with D unclear. Germline V CDR1 and CDR2: SGHTA, FQGNSA. The CDR3 consists of 13 residues. Trimming pared 1 base from V and 4 bases from J, leaving 7 bases between. The CDR3 nucleotides are TGTGCCAGCAGCTTAGTTCAGGCAGAGACCCAGTACTTC. The encoded protein is CASSLVQAETQYF.

This clone was recorded only once. This rearrangement joins TRBV15 to TRBJ1-2, with D possibly matching TRBD1 (5 bases). CDR1 is LNHNV and CDR2 is YYDKDF in the germline V gene (reference sequence). Trimming removed 6 bases from V and 5 bases from J, with 10 bases in between. CDR3 length: 12 residues. The CDR3 loop reads CATSGTGYGYTF. The CDR3, as DNA: TGTGCCACCAGTGGGACCGGTTATGGCTACACCTTC.

The chain carries TRBV19 and TRBJ1-6; possibly TRBD1 for D (5 bases). Per the germline V gene, CDR1 is LNHDA and CDR2 is SQIVND (reference sequence). The germline V and J ends were trimmed by 7 bases and 6 bases, with 13 bases remaining between them. This CDR3 contains 14 residues. CDR3 sequence: CASITGHPNSPLHF. DNA of the CDR3: TGTGCCAGTATAACGGGGCATCCTAATTCACCCCTCCACTTT. Full variable domain (outside the CDR3, taken from reference TRBV19 and TRBJ1-6): DGGITQSPKYLFRKEGQNVTLSCEQNLNHDAMYWYRQDPGQGLRLIYYSQIVNDFQKGDIAEGYSVSREKKESFPLTVTSAQKNPTAFYLCASITGHPNSPLHFGNGTRLTVT.

The chain is built from TRBV6-5 and TRBJ2-7; 12 nucleotides agree with TRBD2. The ends lost 6 bases at V and 5 bases at J; junction bases unmatched: 8. The length of the CDR3 is 15 residues. Germline loops: CDR1 MNHEY, CDR2 SVGAGI. The CDR3 is CASSLTSGSFHEQYF. The DNA for the CDR3 is TGTGCCAGCAGCTTGACTAGCGGGAGTTTCCACGAGCAGTACTTC.

The V gene is TRBV29-1, the J gene TRBJ1-5; possibly TRBD1 for D (5 bases). CDR3 length: 13 amino acids. The germline V gene encodes CDR1 SQVTM and CDR2 ANQGSEA. Trimming removed 7 bases from V and 0 bases from J, with 10 bases in between. For the CDR3, the DNA is TGCAGCGGAGCGACAGATAGCAATCAGCCCCAGCATTTT. Encoded protein: CSGATDSNQPQHF.

The chain joins TRBV5-1 to TRBJ1-1; a possible D gene is TRBD1 (5 bases). Trimming pared 2 bases from V and 1 base from J, leaving 6 bases between. Looked up from germline, CDR1 is SGHRS and CDR2 is YFSETQ. The CDR3 has 13 amino acids. CDR3 sequence reads: CASSFTGNTEAFF. The CDR3 bases are TGCGCCAGCAGCTTTACAGGGAACACTGAAGCTTTCTTT.

This clone came up once. The chain has TRBV4-3 and TRBJ2-7; D is unresolved. Per germline, CDR1 LGHNA and CDR2 YSLEER. V shed 0 bases and J shed 3 bases, with 12 bases lying between them. The CDR3 spans 15 residues. The CDR3 loop reads CASSQEGGNLYEQYF. The CDR3 region has the DNA TGCGCCAGCAGCCAAGAGGGCGGAAACCTCTACGAGCAGTACTTC.

The V gene is TRBV5-1, the J gene TRBJ2-7; the D gene is possibly TRBD1 (6 bases). In germline, CDR1 is SGHRS, CDR2 YFSETQ. With 0 bases removed from V and 3 bases from J, the gap between germline ends came to 13 bases. The CDR3 loop spans 15 amino acids. The CDR3 sequence is CASSLGPGHLYEQYF. CDR3 DNA: TGCGCCAGCAGCTTGGGACCGGGACATCTCTACGAGCAGTACTTC.

This clone occurred once. The chain uses TRBV28 and TRBJ2-6; D gene ambiguous. Trimming removed 2 bases at V and 2 bases at J, with 10 bases between. This CDR3 contains 16 residues. The germline CDR1 and CDR2 sequences are MDHEN and SYDVKM. CDR3 nucleotides: TGTGCCAGCAGTTTAGGGTTGGCTGCTGGGGCCAACGTCCTGACTTTC. Residues: CASSLGLAAGANVLTF.

This rearrangement joins TRBV18 to TRBJ2-5; D uncertain. Germline V gene lookup returns CDR1 KGHSH and CDR2 LQKENI. CDR3 length: 14 amino acids. Trimming took off 0 bases at V and 2 bases at J, with 7 bases between the two ends. The CDR3 reads CASSPPGQQETQYF. For the CDR3, the DNA is TGTGCCAGCTCACCACCCGGGCAGCAAGAGACCCAGTACTTC. The whole variable domain, remainder taken from reference TRBV18 and TRBJ2-5, is NAGVMQNPRHLVRRRGQEARLRCSPMKGHSHVYWYRQLPEEGLKFMVYLQKENIIDESGMPKERFSAEFPKEGPSILRIQQVVRGDSAAYFCASSPPGQQETQYFGPGTRLLVL.